The T cell receptor beta chain under discussion was sequenced for a study of cytomegalovirus exposure and HLA in healthy donors. Study-wide points: A missense variant in DCLRE1C was later tied to TCR beta V- and J-gene trimming. Data from an earlier analysis indicated that most TCR beta V segments were productive either about 87% or about 30% of the time. The study flagged some 170 TCR beta chains as cytomegalovirus-associated.

Only a few counts were recorded for this clone. What it binds is not known. There are 17 residues in the CDR3. The V gene's germline CDR1 is SGDLS and CDR2 YYNGEE. Unmatched junction bases numbered 7, after V lost 0 bases and J lost 0 bases. In the PCR, 60 Vbeta and 13 Jbeta primers were used. Sequencing was performed with immunoSEQ multiplex PCR; in TCRdb, only in-frame clones are kept and a portion is missing. The sample records 200,000 to 250,000 clones, roughly 91% being singletons. This TCR derives from a woman aged 18-29 years in good health and CMV-seronegative. The sequenced material came from PBMCs. The V gene is TRBV9, the J gene TRBJ2-3, with TRBD2 identical over 7 bases. The CDR3, as DNA: TGTGCCAGCAGCGTAGCGGGGCTAGCGGCTAGCACAGATACGCAGTATTTT. Amino acid sequence: CASSVAGLAASTDTQYF.